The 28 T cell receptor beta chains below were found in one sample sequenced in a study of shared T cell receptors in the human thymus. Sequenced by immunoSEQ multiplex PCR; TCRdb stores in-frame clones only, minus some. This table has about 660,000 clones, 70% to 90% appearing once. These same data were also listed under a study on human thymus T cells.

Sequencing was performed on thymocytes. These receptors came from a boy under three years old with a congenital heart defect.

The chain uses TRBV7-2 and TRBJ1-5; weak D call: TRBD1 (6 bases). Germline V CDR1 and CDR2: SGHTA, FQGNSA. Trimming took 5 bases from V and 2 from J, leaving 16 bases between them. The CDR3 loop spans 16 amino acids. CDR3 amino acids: CASSRMSRGGNQPQHF. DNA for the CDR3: TGTGCCAGCAGCCGGATGAGCAGGGGTGGCAATCAGCCCCAGCATTTT.

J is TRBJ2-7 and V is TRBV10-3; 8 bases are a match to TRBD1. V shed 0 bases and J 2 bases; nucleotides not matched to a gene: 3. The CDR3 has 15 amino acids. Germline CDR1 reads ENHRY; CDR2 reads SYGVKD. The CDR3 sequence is CAISESKTGAYEQYF. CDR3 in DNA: TGTGCCATCAGTGAGTCGAAGACAGGGGCCTACGAGCAGTACTTC.

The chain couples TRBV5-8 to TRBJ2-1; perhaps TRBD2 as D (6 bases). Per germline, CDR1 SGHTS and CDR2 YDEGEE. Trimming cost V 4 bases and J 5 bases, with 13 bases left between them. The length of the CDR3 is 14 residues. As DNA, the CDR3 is TGTGCCAGCAGCCGTCGGGGCGGGAACAATGAGCAGTTCTTC. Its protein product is CASSRRGGNNEQFF.

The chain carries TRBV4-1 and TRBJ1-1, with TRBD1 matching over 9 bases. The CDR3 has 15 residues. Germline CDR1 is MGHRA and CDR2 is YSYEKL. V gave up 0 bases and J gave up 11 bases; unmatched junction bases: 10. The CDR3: CASSQEPTGGEGAFF. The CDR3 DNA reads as TGCGCCAGCAGCCAAGAACCTACAGGGGGCGAGGGGGCTTTCTTT.

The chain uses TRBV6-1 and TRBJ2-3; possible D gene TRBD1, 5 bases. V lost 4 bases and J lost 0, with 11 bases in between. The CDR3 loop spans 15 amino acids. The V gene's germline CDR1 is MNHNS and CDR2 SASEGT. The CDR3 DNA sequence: TGTGCCAGCAGTGTCGGCAGGGTGAGCACAGATACGCAGTATTTT. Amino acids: CASSVGRVSTDTQYF.

DNA for the CDR3: TGTGCCAGCAGCTCGAGGGACAGGGGTGATTCACCCCTCCACTTT. Translating gives CASSSRDRGDSPLHF. The rearrangement links TRBV7-9 to TRBJ1-6; TRBD1 matches 10 bases. Germline loops: CDR1 SEHNR, CDR2 FQNEAQ (reference sequence). Trimming removed 4 bases from V and 8 bases from J; junction bases left unmatched: 5. The CDR3 covers 15 residues.

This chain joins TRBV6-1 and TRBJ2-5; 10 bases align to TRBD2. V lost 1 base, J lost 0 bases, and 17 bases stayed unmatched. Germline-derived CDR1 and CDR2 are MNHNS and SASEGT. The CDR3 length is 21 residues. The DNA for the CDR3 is TGTGCCAGCAGTGAAGGTGATAGCGGGGGGACCATTTTCAGGTACCAAGAGACCCAGTACTTC. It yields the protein CASSEGDSGGTIFRYQETQYF.

The CDR3 nucleotides are TGTGCCAGAAACAGCGGGAGGTGCTACACAGATACGCAGTATTTT. Encoded protein: CARNSGRCYTDTQYF. The rearrangement uses TRBV5-3 and TRBJ2-3, with TRBD2 matching 9 bases. TRBV5-3 is an ORF; its function is uncertain. This CDR3 has 15 amino acids. V was pared by 6 bases and J by 2 bases, with 7 bases of the junction left unmatched.

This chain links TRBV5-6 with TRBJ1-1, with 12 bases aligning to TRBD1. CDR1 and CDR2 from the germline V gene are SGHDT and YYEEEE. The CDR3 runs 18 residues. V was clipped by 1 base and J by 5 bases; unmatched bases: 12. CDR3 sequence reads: CASSLYLDRDRGQTEAFF. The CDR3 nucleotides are TGTGCCAGCAGCTTGTATTTGGATCGGGACAGGGGGCAAACTGAAGCTTTCTTT.

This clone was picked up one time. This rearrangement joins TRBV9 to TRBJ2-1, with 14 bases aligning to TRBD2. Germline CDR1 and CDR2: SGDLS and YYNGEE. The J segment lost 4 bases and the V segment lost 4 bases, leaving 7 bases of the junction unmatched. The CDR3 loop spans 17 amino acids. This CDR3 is CASSPRTSGGQYNEQFF. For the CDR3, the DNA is TGTGCCAGCAGCCCCCGGACTAGCGGGGGGCAATACAATGAGCAGTTCTTC.

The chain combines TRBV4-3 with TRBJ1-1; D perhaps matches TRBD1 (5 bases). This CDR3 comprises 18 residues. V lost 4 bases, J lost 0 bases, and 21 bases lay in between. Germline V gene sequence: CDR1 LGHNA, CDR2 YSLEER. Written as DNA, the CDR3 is TGCGCCAGCAGCCCCAAAGCGGGCGCGGGGCCAATGAACACTGAAGCTTTCTTT. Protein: CASSPKAGAGPMNTEAFF.

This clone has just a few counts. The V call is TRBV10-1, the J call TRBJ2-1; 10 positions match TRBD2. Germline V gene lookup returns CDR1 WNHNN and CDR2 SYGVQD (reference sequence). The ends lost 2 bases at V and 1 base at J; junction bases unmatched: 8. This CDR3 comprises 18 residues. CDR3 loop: CASSEGLADNLSYNEQFF. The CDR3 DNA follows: TGCGCCAGCAGTGAGGGACTAGCGGATAATTTATCCTACAATGAGCAGTTCTTC.

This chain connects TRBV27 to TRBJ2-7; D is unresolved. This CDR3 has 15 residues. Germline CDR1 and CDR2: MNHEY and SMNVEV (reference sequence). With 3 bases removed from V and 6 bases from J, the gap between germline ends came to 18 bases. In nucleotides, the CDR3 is TGTGCCAGCAGTTTGCTTTCGGTGAATTTTAGCGAGCAGTACTTC. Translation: CASSLLSVNFSEQYF.

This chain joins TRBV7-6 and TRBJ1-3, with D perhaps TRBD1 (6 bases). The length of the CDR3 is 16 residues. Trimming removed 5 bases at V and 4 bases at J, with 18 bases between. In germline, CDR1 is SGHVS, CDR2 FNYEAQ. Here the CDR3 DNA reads TGTGCCAGCAGCCAGGACAGACGCCATAGGGGAAACACCATATATTTT. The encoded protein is CASSQDRRHRGNTIYF.

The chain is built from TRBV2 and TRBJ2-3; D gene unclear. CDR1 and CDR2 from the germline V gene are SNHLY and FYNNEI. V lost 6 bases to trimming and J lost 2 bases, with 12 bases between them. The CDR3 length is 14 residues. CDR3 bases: TGTGCCAGCAGCCGACTTCCATACACAGATACGCAGTATTTT. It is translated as CASSRLPYTDTQYF.

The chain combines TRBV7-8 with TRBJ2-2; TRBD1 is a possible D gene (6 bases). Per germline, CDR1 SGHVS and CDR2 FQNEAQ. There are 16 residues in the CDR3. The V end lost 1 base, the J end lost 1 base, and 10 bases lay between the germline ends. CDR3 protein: CASSLDNRVNTGELFF. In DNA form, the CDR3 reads TGTGCCAGCAGCTTAGACAACAGGGTGAACACCGGGGAGCTGTTTTTT. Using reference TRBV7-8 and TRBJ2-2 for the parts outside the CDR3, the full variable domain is GAGVSQSPRYKVAKRGQDVALRCDPISGHVSLFWYQQALGQGPEFLTYFQNEAQLDKSGLPSDRFFAERPEGSVSTLKIQRTQQEDSAVYLCASSLDNRVNTGELFFGEGSRLTVL.

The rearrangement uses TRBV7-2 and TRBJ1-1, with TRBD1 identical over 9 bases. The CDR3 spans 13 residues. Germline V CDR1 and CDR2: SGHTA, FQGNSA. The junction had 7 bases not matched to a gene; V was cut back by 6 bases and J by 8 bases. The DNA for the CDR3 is TGTGCCAGCAGATCAGGACAGGGGTGGGAAGCTTTCTTT. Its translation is CASRSGQGWEAFF.

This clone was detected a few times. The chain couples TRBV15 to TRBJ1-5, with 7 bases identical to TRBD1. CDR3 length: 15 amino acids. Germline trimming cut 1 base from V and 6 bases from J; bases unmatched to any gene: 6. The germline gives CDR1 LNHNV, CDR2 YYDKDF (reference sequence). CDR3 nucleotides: TGTGCCACCAGCAGAGGACAGGGTTCCGCTCAGCCCCAGCATTTT. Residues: CATSRGQGSAQPQHF.

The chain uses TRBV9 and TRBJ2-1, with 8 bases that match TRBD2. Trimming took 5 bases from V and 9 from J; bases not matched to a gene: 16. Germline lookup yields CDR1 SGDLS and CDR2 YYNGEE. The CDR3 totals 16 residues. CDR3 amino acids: CASSSPLGGGPSEQFF. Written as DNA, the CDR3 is TGTGCCAGCAGTTCTCCCCTCGGCGGGGGGCCCAGTGAGCAGTTCTTC.

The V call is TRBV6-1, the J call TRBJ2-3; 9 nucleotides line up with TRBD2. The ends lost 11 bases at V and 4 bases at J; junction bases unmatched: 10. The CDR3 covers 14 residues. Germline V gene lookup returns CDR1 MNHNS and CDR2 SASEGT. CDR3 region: CAGSKGLAPDTQYF. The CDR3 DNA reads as TGTGCCGGAAGCAAAGGACTAGCGCCAGATACGCAGTATTTT.

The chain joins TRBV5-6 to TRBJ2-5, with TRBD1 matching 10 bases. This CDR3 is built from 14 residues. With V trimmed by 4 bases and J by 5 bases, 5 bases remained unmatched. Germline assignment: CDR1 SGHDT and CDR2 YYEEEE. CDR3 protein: CASSAGTGAETQYF. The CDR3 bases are TGTGCCAGCAGCGCTGGGACAGGGGCGGAGACCCAGTACTTC.

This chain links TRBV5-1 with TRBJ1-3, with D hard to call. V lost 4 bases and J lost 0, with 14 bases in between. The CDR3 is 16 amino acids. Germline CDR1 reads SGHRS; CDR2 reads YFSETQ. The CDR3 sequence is CASSQRALASGNTIYF. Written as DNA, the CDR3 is TGCGCCAGCAGCCAGAGGGCCCTAGCCTCTGGAAACACCATATATTTT.

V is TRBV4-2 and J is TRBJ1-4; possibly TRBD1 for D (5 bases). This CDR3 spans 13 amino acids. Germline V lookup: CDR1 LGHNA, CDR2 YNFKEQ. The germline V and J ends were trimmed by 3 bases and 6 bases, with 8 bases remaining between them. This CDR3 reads CASSQRDYEKLFF. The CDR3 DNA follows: TGTGCCAGCAGCCAGAGGGACTATGAAAAACTGTTTTTT.

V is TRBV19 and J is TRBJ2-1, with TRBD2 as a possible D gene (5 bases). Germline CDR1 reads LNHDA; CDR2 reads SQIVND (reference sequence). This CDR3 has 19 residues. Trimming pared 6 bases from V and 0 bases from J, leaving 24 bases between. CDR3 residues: CASSDTGSTRTSSYNEQFF. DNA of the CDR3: TGTGCCAGTAGCGATACCGGGTCTACTAGAACGAGCTCCTACAATGAGCAGTTCTTC.

The CDR3 protein is CASSQIGETYEQYF. The CDR3 coding sequence is TGTGCCAGCAGCCAGATAGGGGAAACCTACGAGCAGTACTTC. The chain employs TRBV5-4 and TRBJ2-7; the D gene is possibly TRBD1 (5 bases). Trimming stripped 4 bases from V and 2 bases from J, with 13 bases between. This CDR3 region has 14 residues. Per germline, CDR1 SGHNT and CDR2 YYREEE (reference sequence).

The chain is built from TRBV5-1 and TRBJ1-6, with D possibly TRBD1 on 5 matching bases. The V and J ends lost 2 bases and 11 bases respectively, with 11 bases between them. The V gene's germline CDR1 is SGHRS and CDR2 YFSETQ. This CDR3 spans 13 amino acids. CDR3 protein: CASSLVEGAPLHF. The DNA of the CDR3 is TGCGCCAGCAGCTTAGTAGAAGGGGCACCCCTCCACTTT.

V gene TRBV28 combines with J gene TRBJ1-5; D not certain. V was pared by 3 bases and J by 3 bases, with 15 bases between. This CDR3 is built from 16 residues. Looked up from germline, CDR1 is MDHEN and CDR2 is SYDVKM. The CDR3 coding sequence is TGTGCCAGCAGTTTTGCTCGGCAGGTTAACAATCAGCCCCAGCATTTT. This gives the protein CASSFARQVNNQPQHF.

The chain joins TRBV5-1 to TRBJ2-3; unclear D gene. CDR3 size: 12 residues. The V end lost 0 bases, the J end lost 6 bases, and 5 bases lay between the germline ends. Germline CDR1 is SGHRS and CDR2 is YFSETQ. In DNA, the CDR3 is TGCGCCAGCAGCTTGGACTTTGATACGCAGTATTTT. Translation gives CASSLDFDTQYF.